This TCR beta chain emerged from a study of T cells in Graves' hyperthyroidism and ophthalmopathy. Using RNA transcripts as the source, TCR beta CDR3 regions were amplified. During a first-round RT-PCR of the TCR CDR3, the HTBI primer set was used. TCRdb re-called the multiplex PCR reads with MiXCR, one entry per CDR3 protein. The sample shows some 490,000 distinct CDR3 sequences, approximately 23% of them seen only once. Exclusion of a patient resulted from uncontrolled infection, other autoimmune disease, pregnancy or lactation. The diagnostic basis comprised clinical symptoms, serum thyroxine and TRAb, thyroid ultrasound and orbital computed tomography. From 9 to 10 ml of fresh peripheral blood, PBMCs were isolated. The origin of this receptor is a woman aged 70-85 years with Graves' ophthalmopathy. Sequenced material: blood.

CDR3 nucleotides: TGCAGTGCTTACGACGGTGGACAGGGGGTTGAGCAGTTCTTC. This encodes CSAYDGGQGVEQFF. The chain combines TRBV20-1 with TRBJ2-1, with 10 bases that match TRBD1. V trimming: 5 bases; J trimming: 9 bases; junction bases outside the gene matches: 10. This CDR3 contains 14 residues. Germline CDR1 reads DFQATT; CDR2 reads SNEGSKA (reference sequence).